The 3 T cell receptor beta chains in this list originate from one sample, sequenced in a study of T cells after yellow fever vaccination. TCRdb re-called the 5' RACE reads with MiXCR, one entry per CDR3 protein. The table shows some 350,000 distinct CDR3 sequences, with about 4% occurring only once. The source was PBMCs, collected 5 days after the yellow fever booster vaccination. The receptors here all came from a young man who received the YFV17D yellow fever vaccine.

This chain connects TRBV3-2 to TRBJ1-4; TRBD1, the table's D call, lacks a check against the DNA. TRBV3-2 represents a pseudogene. The CDR3 is 14 amino acids. Here the CDR3 reads CASSQDGGSEKLFF. The CDR3 DNA follows: TGTGCCAGCAGCCAAGATGGGGGAAGTGAAAAACTGTTTTTT.

This clonotype was found a few times. The gene calls are TRBV20-1 and TRBJ2-7; D assignment may be TRBD1 or TRBD2 (5 bases each). CDR1 and CDR2 (germline): DFQATT, SNEGSKA (reference sequence). The CDR3 extends over 15 amino acids. V lost 0 bases to trimming and J lost 4 bases, with 16 bases between them. The CDR3: CSARDVDGAGYEQYV. As DNA, the CDR3 is TGCAGTGCTAGAGATGTCGACGGGGCAGGATACGAGCAGTACGTC.

This chain uses TRBV20-1 with TRBJ2-7; D is unresolved. This CDR3 comprises 13 residues. Looked up from germline, CDR1 is DFQATT and CDR2 is SNEGSKA (reference sequence). Trimming took off 4 bases at V and 1 base at J, with 11 bases between the two ends. The CDR3, as DNA: TGCAGTGCTACAGCTACAGAGTCCTACGAGCAGTACTTC. This encodes CSATATESYEQYF.